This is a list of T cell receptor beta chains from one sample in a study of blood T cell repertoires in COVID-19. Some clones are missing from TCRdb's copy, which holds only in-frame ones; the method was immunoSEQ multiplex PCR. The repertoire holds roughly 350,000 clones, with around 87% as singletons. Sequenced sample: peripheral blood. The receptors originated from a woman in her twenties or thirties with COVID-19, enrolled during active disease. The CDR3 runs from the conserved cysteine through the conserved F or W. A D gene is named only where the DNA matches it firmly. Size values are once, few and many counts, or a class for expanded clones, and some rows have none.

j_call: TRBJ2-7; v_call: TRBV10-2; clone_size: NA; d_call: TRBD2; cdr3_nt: TGCGCCAGCAGCCTCGGGACTAGCGGGACCTACGAGCAGTACTTC; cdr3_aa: CASSLGTSGTYEQYF
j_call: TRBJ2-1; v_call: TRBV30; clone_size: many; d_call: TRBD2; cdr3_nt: TGTGCCTGGAGAAGCGGGAGCTCCTACAATGAGCAGTTCTTC; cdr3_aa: CAWRSGSSYNEQFF
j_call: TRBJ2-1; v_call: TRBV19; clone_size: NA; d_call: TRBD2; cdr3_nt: TGTGCCAGTAGTTTTAGCGGGAGGGCCTGGGAGAATGAGCAGTTCTTC; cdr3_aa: CASSFSGRAWENEQFF
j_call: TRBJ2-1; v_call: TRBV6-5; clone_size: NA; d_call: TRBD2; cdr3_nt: TGTGCCACCCGACTAGCGGGCGGCAATGAGCAGTTCTTC; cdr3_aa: CATRLAGGNEQFF
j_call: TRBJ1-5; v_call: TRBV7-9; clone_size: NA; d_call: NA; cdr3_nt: TGTGCCAGCAGCTATACAGGGCCAGGTCAGCCCCAGCATTTT; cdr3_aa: CASSYTGPGQPQHF
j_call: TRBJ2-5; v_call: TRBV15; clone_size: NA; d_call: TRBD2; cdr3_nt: TGTGCCACCAGCAGTGGACTAGCGGGAGCAGTTAAGACCCAGTACTTC; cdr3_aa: CATSSGLAGAVKTQYF
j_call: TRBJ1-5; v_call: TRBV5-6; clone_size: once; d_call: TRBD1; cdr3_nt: TGTGCCAGCAGCCAGGGGACAGGGGCCAATCAGCCCCAGCATTTT; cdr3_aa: CASSQGTGANQPQHF
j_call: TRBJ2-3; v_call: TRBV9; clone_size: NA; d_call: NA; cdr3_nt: TGTGCCAGCAGCGTAGTTGGGCGGGAAACAGATACGCAGTATTTT; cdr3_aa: CASSVVGRETDTQYF
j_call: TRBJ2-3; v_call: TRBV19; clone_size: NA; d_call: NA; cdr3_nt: TGTGCCAGTAGTATTCCCCTAGCGAACACAGATACGCAGTATTTT; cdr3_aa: CASSIPLANTDTQYF
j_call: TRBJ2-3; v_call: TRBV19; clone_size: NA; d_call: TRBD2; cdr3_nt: TGTGCCAGTAGACAAGGGACTAGCGGGAGGGGCGATACGCAGTATTTT; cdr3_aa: CASRQGTSGRGDTQYF
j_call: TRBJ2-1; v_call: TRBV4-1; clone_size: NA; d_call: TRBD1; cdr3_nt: TGCGCCAGCAGCCCGGCCGGGCAGGGGGCTGAGCAGTTCTTC; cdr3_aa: CASSPAGQGAEQFF
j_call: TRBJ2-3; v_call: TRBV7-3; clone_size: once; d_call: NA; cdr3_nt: TGTGCCAGCAGCCCAAGCGGCAGTAGCACAGATACGCAGTATTTT; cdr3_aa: CASSPSGSSTDTQYF
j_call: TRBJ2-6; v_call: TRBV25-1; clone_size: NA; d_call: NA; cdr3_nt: TGTGCCAGCCTCCCCTCTGGGGCCAACGTCCTGACTTTC; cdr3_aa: CASLPSGANVLTF
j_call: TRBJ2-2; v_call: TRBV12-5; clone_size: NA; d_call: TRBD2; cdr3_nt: TGTGCTAGTGGTCCGGGACTAGCGACGAACACCGGGGAGCTGTTTTTT; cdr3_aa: CASGPGLATNTGELFF
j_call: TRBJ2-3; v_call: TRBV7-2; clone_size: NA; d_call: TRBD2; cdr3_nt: TGTGCCAGCAGCTTACTGGCGGGAGGTTCGCCGCAGTATTTT; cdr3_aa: CASSLLAGGSPQYF
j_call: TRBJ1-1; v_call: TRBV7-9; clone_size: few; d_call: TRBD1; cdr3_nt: TGTGCCAGCAGCTTGGTACAGGGGGCTTTTGAAGCTTTCTTT; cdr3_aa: CASSLVQGAFEAFF
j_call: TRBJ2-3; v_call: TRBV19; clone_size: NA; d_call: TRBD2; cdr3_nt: TGTGCCAGTGCCCGGACTAGCGGGGAGGGAGATACGCAGTATTTT; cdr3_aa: CASARTSGEGDTQYF
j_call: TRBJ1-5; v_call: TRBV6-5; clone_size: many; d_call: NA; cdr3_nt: TGTGCCAGCAGGGCCGCAGGCTCCAGCAATCAGCCCCAGCATTTT; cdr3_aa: CASRAAGSSNQPQHF
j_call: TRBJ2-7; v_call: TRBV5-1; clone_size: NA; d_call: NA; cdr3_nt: TGCGCCAGCAGCTTGGCCCTGGACAGTACCTACGAGCAGTACTTC; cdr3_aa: CASSLALDSTYEQYF
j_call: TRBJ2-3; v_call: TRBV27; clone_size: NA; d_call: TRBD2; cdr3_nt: TGTGCCAGCAGGCTTGCGGGAGGCACAGATACGCAGTATTTT; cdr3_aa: CASRLAGGTDTQYF
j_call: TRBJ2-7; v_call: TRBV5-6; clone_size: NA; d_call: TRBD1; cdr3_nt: TGTGCCAGCAGCCCAATGGACAGGGGCTCCTACGAGCAGTACTTC; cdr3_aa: CASSPMDRGSYEQYF
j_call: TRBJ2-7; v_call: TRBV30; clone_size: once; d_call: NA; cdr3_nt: TGTGCCTGGAGTCACAGGAGAACCGAGCAGTACTTC; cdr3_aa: CAWSHRRTEQYF
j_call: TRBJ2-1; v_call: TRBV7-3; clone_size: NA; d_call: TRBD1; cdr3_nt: TGTGCCAGCAGCTCTACAGGGGATAATGAGCAGTTCTTC; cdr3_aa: CASSSTGDNEQFF
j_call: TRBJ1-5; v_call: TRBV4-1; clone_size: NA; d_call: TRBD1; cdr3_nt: TGCGCCAGCAGCCCAGCCGGGACAGCGGCTCAGCCCCAGCATTTT; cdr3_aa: CASSPAGTAAQPQHF
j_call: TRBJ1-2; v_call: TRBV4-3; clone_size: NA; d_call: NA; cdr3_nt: TGCGCCAGCAGCCAAGAGGTTCCAGGCCGCCGTGGCGGCTACACCTTC; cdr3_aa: CASSQEVPGRRGGYTF
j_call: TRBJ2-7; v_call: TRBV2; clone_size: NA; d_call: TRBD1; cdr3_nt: TGTGCCAGTCAGACAGGGGATACCTACGAGCAGTACTTC; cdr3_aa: CASQTGDTYEQYF
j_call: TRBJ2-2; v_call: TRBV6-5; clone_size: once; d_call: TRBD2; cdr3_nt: TGTGCCAGCAGGCGGGAGTCCACCGGGGAGCTGTTTTTT; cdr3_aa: CASRRESTGELFF
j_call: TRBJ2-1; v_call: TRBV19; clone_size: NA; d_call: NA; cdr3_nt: TGTGCCAGCCGTCTAGTGGGTGGGAATGAGCAGTTCTTC; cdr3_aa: CASRLVGGNEQFF
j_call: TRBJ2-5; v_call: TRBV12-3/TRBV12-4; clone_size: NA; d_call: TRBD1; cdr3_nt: TGTGCCAGCAGTTTACAGGGGGCGGTGACCCAGTACTTC; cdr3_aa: CASSLQGAVTQYF
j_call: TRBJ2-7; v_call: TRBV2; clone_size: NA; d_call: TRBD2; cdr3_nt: TGTGCCAGCATTGTGACTAGCGGGAGTAGTAAAGGGCAGTACTTC; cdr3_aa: CASIVTSGSSKGQYF
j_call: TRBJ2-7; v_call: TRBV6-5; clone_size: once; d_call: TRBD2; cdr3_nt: TGTGCTACCGGGAGGCACTACTCCTACGAGCAGTACTTC; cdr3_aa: CATGRHYSYEQYF
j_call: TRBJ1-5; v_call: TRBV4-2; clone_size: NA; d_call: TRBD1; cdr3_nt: TGTGCCAGCAGCCGTACAGGGGGTCCCTTACAGCCCCAGCATTTT; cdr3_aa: CASSRTGGPLQPQHF
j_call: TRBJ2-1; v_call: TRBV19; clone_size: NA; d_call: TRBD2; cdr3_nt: TGTGCCAGTAGTATCGGACTAGCGGGAGGGAGTGAGCAGTTCTTC; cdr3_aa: CASSIGLAGGSEQFF
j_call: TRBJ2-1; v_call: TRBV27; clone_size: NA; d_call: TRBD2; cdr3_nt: TGTGCCAGCAGAACTAGCGTGGAGCAGTTCTTC; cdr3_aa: CASRTSVEQFF
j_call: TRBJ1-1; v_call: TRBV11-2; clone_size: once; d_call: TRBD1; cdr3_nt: TGTGCCAGCAGCTTAGTCGGGGACAGGGCCGTCGAAGCTTTCTTT; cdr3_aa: CASSLVGDRAVEAFF
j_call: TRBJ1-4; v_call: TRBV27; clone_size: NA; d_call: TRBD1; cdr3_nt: TGTGCCAGCAGGCAGGGGGCTTTTGAAAAACTGTTTTTT; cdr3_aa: CASRQGAFEKLFF
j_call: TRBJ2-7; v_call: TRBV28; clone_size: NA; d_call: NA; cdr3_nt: TGTGCCACCCTCTCTGGCCTAGCGATAAACTACGAGCAGTACTTC; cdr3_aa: CATLSGLAINYEQYF
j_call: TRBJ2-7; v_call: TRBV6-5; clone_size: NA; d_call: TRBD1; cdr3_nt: TGTGCCAGCAGCCGGAGCTGGACAGGTGCCTACGAGCAGTACTTC; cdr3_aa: CASSRSWTGAYEQYF
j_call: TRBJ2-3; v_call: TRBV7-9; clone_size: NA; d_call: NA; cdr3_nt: TGTGCCAGCAGCTTAGGGACATATACGCAGTATTTT; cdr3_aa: CASSLGTYTQYF
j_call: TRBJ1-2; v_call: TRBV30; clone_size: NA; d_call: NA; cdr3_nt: TGTGCCTGGACCGTTAACAGGGACTATGGCTACACCTTC; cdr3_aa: CAWTVNRDYGYTF